This is a list of T cell receptor beta chains from one sample in a study of blood T cells in healthy people across ages. One entry per CDR3 protein, called by TCRdb with MiXCR from the 5' RACE reads. The sample holds about 1,400,000 distinct CDR3 sequences, approximately 63% seen once. The sequenced sample was blood. The origin of the receptors is a man aged 18 to 29 in good health. Both conserved end residues are part of each CDR3. A D gene is named only where the DNA matches it firmly. A clone size is listed for some rows: how often the clone was seen (once, few, many), or a class if it is expanded.

>TRBJ2-7|NA|NA|TRBV20-1
TGCAGTGCTAGAGCTGGGCCGGACGGCTTTAACTACGAGCAGTACTTC
CSARAGPDGFNYEQYF
>TRBJ2-5|NA|NA|TRBV5-1
TGCGCCAGCAGCCTCCGGGACCTAGCAGGGGAGACCCAGTACTTC
CASSLRDLAGETQYF
>TRBJ2-4|TRBD2|NA|TRBV25-1
TGTGCCAGCAGTGAATGGAGACTAGCGGGAGTGGGGGAGCAGTACTTC
CASSEWRLAGVGEQYF
>TRBJ2-7|NA|NA|TRBV4-3
TGCGCCAGCAGCCAAGTTCCCAAGACAGACTACGAGCAGTACTTC
CASSQVPKTDYEQYF
>TRBJ2-6|NA|few|TRBV5-1
TGCGCCAGCAGTCGACTGATCTCCTCTGGGGCCAACGTCCTGACTTTC
CASSRLISSGANVLTF
>TRBJ2-7|TRBD2|many|TRBV29-1
TGCAGCGTTGTCCCTAGCGGGGGTTACGAGCAGTACTTC
CSVVPSGGYEQYF
>TRBJ2-1|TRBD2|few|TRBV7-2
TGTGCCAGCAGCCCAGAGCGGGGGCACAATGAGCAGTTCTTC
CASSPERGHNEQFF
>TRBJ1-2|TRBD1|NA|TRBV6-2/TRBV6-3
TGTGCCAGCAGGACTCCGGACAGGCTCCCCTATGGCTACACCTTC
CASRTPDRLPYGYTF
>TRBJ2-6|NA|NA|TRBV12-3/TRBV12-4
TGTGCCTGCAGACCCAGGGGTTCTGGGGCCAACGTCCGGACTTTC
CACRPRGSGANVRTF
>TRBJ2-2|TRBD2|NA|TRBV5-1
TGCGCCAGCAGCTTGGGGGTGACTAGCGGTAACACCGGGGAGCTGTTTTTT
CASSLGVTSGNTGELFF
>TRBJ2-7|NA|few|TRBV29-1
TGCAGCGTGGGGGCCCCCTACGAGCAGTACTTC
CSVGAPYEQYF
>TRBJ2-4|NA|NA|TRBV5-6
TGTGCCAGCAGCCATGGCGCCAGCTTTAGGGCCGGGGCCAAAAACATTCAGTACTTC
CASSHGASFRAGAKNIQYF
>TRBJ2-3|NA|NA|TRBV7-8
TGTGCCAGCAGCTTAGCGGCGGCCCCCGGCACAGATACGCAGTATTTT
CASSLAAAPGTDTQYF
>TRBJ2-1|TRBD1|NA|TRBV20-1
TGCAGTGCTAGAAGCCTCGGGACAGGGATAGGGAGCTCCTACAATGAGCAGTTCTTC
CSARSLGTGIGSSYNEQFF
>TRBJ1-2|NA|NA|TRBV28
TGTGCCAGCAGTTTGGGTGCCTATGGCTGCACCTTC
CASSLGAYGCTF
>TRBJ2-1|NA|NA|TRBV20-1
TGCAGTGCTAGGCGTCCGCAGTACAATGAGCAGTTCTTC
CSARRPQYNEQFF
>TRBJ2-5|NA|NA|TRBV6-5
TGTGCCAGCAGTTACTCCTCCAGGGTTGAGACCCAGTACTTC
CASSYSSRVETQYF
>TRBJ2-1|NA|NA|TRBV7-2
TGTGCCAGCAGCTTAGCGGGGGGGGCTCGGAATGAGCAGTTCTTC
CASSLAGGARNEQFF
>TRBJ2-2|TRBD1|NA|TRBV10-3
TGTGCCATCAGTGAGCCGGTCGGGACAGGGATTTTCGGGGAGCTGTTTTTT
CAISEPVGTGIFGELFF
>TRBJ2-1|NA|few|TRBV4-3
TGCGCCAGCAGCCAAGATTCGTCCGTCGCCTACAATGAGCAGTTCTTC
CASSQDSSVAYNEQFF
>TRBJ2-3|TRBD1|NA|TRBV25-1
TGTGCCAGCAGTGAATTAGAGTGGGGACAGTCTACAGATACGCAGTATTTT
CASSELEWGQSTDTQYF
>TRBJ2-1|NA|once|TRBV6-5
TGTGCCAGCAGTACCCACCTTTACAATGAGCAGTTCTTC
CASSTHLYNEQFF
>TRBJ1-2|TRBD1|NA|TRBV27
TGTGCCAGCAGCCCCTGGGGGACAGGGACCCCATATGGCTACACCTTC
CASSPWGTGTPYGYTF
>TRBJ2-5|NA|NA|TRBV6-2/TRBV6-3
TGTGCCAGCAGTTATGACAGAGGGGGGTTCCAAGAGACCCAGTACTTC
CASSYDRGGFQETQYF
>TRBJ2-4|NA|few|TRBV21-1
TGTGCCAGCAGCCCACGGACAGGGTTACTAGCCAAAAACATTCAGTACTTC
CASSPRTGLLAKNIQYF
>TRBJ2-7|NA|NA|TRBV7-2
TGTGCCAGCACCCCCTCAGGGCACGAGCAGTACTTC
CASTPSGHEQYF
>TRBJ2-4|NA|few|TRBV11-1
TGTGCCAGCAGTCCCCTTGGGGTTGAGTTCGGAGAACCCACAATACACAAAAACATTCAGTACTTC
CASSPLGVEFGEPTIHKNIQYF
>TRBJ1-5|NA|few|TRBV29-1
TGCAGCGTTGAAGCGGGTGAGGGTCAGCCCCAGCATTTT
CSVEAGEGQPQHF
>TRBJ2-1|NA|NA|TRBV20-1
TGCAGTGCTAGGATATCCAGTCCACAGTTCTTC
CSARISSPQFF
>TRBJ1-1|NA|NA|TRBV6-1
TGTGCCAGCAGGGACTTCTCAGGGACTAGGGACACTGAAGCTTTCTTT
CASRDFSGTRDTEAFF
>TRBJ2-7|TRBD2|NA|TRBV29-1
TGCAGCGTTGAAGACGGGGGGTACGAGCAGTACTTC
CSVEDGGYEQYF
>TRBJ2-1|NA|NA|TRBV20-1
TGCAGTGCTAGAGACCGTGGTCCGACGGGCCCACTTAGCAATGAGCAGTTCTTC
CSARDRGPTGPLSNEQFF
>TRBJ2-5|TRBD1|NA|TRBV7-9
TGTGCCAGCAGGGCCGGGACAGCCGACAAAGAGACCCAGTACTTC
CASRAGTADKETQYF
>TRBJ2-7|NA|NA|TRBV7-8
TGTGCCAGCAGCCTTAGGGTAGGAGGGGACACCTACGAGCAGTACTTC
CASSLRVGGDTYEQYF
>TRBJ2-7|NA|NA|TRBV3-1
TGTGCCAGCAGCCCATCCGGGACGATCATCTACGAGCAGTACTTC
CASSPSGTIIYEQYF
>TRBJ2-5|TRBD2|NA|TRBV14
TGTGCCAGCAGCCAGTGGATGGCTAGCGGGGAGACCCAGTACTTC
CASSQWMASGETQYF
>TRBJ2-7|NA|NA|TRBV4-1
TGCGCCAGCAGCCAAAACATAGGAAGTCGCGAGCAGTACTTC
CASSQNIGSREQYF